A single sample gave rise to the 8 T cell receptor beta chains below, sequenced in a study of blood T cell repertoires in COVID-19 (dated by TCRdb to 2019 to 2021). The library relied on the immunoSEQ multiplex PCR assay. Not all clones reach the TCRdb copy of this immuneACCESS table, which keeps in-frame sequences only. Checked studies attribute under half of the gap to unresolved V genes and leave the rest unexplained. The sample profile shows just under 350,000 clones; 80% to 90% of them were found once. The ten largest clonotypes hold 2.5% to 3% of the sample. The sequencing input was peripheral blood. The receptors were gathered from a man aged 25-40 years with active or convalescent COVID-19.

The rearrangement joins TRBV4-1 to TRBJ1-4, with TRBD1 as a possible D gene (5 bases). V lost 1 base and J lost 5, with 20 bases in between. Germline V CDR1 and CDR2: MGHRA, YSYEKL. The CDR3 runs 18 residues. CDR3 sequence reads: CASSQVYNQGAPNEKLFF. The CDR3, as DNA: TGCGCCAGCAGCCAAGTATATAACCAGGGCGCCCCCAATGAAAAACTGTTTTTT.

This clone has just one count. V is TRBV5-4 and J is TRBJ2-2; 8 bases line up with TRBD2. Trimming at V came to 6 bases and at J to 6 bases, leaving 7 bases not matched to a gene. Germline CDR1 and CDR2: SGHNT and YYREEE (reference sequence). The CDR3 contains 14 residues. CDR3 residues: CASKLSGAAGELFF. For the CDR3, the DNA is TGTGCCAGCAAACTTAGCGGGGCGGCCGGGGAGCTGTTTTTT.

The chain couples TRBV4-1 to TRBJ1-2; D not resolved. CDR3 length equals 16 residues. V lost 0 bases, J lost 4 bases, and 15 bases lay in between. Germline CDR1 is MGHRA and CDR2 is YSYEKL. CDR3 loop: CASSQEVWGGSYGYTF. DNA of the CDR3: TGCGCCAGCAGCCAAGAGGTTTGGGGAGGGTCCTATGGCTACACCTTC.

This clone was observed a few times. This chain joins TRBV3-1 (or the pseudogene TRBV3-2) and TRBJ2-7, with D perhaps TRBD2 (7 bases). CDR3 size: 16 residues. Trimming took off 1 base at V and 2 bases at J, with 15 bases between the two ends. The germline CDR1 and CDR2 sequences are LGHDT and YNNKEL (reference sequence). DNA for the CDR3: TGTGCCAGCAGCCAAGTCTTCGGCGGGGGCGCCTACGAGCAGTACTTC. Residues: CASSQVFGGGAYEQYF.

V usage is TRBV2 and J usage is TRBJ1-1; TRBD1 matches 7 bases. The CDR3 is made up of 18 amino acids. The germline gives CDR1 SNHLY, CDR2 FYNNEI. V gave up 6 bases and J gave up 7 bases; unmatched junction bases: 23. The CDR3 protein is CASRQRPGSTGTVDEAFF. DNA for the CDR3: TGTGCCAGCAGACAAAGGCCCGGATCCACCGGGACAGTGGATGAAGCTTTCTTT.

The chain carries TRBV19 and TRBJ2-7; no definite D call. Per the germline V gene, CDR1 is LNHDA and CDR2 is SQIVND (reference sequence). This CDR3 comprises 15 residues. Trimming cost V 3 bases and J 0 bases, with 12 bases left between them. CDR3 in amino acids: CASSISYQISYEQYF. In DNA, the CDR3 is TGTGCCAGTAGTATTAGTTACCAAATCTCCTACGAGCAGTACTTC.

The V gene is TRBV5-1, the J gene TRBJ2-5; 8 bases line up with TRBD1. V lost 3 bases and J lost 0; bases outside the gene matches: 7. Germline V gives CDR1 SGHRS, CDR2 YFSETQ. CDR3 length: 16 residues. CDR3 coding DNA: TGCGCCAGCAGCTACCCACAGGGGGTATACCAAGAGACCCAGTACTTC. This sequence encodes CASSYPQGVYQETQYF.

This chain uses TRBV7-8 with TRBJ2-6; 13 nucleotides align to TRBD2. There are 20 residues in the CDR3. After removal of 5 bases from V and 0 bases from J, the junction contained 10 bases not matched to a gene. The V gene's germline CDR1 is SGHVS and CDR2 FQNEAQ. In DNA form, the CDR3 reads TGTGCCAGCAGCCGGTTGGCGACTAGCGGGAGGTACTCTGGGGCCAACGTCCTGACTTTC. Translated, it gives CASSRLATSGRYSGANVLTF.